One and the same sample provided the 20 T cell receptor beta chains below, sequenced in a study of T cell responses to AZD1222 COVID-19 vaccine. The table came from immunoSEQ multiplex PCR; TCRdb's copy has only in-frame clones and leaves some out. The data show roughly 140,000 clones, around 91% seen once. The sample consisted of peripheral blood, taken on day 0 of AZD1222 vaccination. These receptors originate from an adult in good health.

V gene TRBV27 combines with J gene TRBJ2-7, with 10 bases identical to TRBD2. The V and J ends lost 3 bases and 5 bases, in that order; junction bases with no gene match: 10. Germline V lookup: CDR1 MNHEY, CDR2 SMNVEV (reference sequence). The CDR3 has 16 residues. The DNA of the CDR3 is TGTGCCAGCAGTTTCCCCCCGGGACTAGCGATAAACGAGCAGTACTTC. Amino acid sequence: CASSFPPGLAINEQYF.

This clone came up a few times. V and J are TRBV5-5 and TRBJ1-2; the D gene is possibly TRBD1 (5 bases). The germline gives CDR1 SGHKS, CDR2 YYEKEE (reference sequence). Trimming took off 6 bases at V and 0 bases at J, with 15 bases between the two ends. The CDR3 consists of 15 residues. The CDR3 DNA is TGTGCCAGCAACACCTTGGGGGAAGCTAACTATGGCTACACCTTC. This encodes CASNTLGEANYGYTF.

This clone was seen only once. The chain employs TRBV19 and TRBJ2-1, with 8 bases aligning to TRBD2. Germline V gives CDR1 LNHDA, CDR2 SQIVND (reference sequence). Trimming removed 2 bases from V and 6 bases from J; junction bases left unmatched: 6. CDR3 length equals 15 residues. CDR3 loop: CASSISSGSVNEQFF. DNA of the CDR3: TGTGCCAGTAGTATATCCAGCGGGAGTGTCAATGAGCAGTTCTTC.

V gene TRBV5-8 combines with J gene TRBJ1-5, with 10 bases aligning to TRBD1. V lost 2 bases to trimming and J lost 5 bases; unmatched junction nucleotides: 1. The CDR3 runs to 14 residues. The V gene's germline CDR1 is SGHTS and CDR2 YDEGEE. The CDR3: CASSFGQGDQPQHF. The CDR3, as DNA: TGTGCCAGCAGCTTTGGACAGGGGGATCAGCCCCAGCATTTT.

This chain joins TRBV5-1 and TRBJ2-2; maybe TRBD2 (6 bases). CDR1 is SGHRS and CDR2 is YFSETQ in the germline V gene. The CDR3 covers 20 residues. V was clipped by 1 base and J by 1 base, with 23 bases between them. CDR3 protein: CASSLPPLTGGLMNTGELFF. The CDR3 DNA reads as TGCGCCAGCAGCTTGCCACCACTCACAGGAGGACTAATGAACACCGGGGAGCTGTTTTTT.

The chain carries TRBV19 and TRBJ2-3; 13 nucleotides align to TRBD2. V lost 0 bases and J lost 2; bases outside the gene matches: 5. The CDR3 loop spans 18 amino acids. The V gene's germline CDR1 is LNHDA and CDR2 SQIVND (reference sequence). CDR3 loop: CASSIDLGLAGATDTQYF. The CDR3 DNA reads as TGTGCCAGTAGTATAGATCTCGGACTAGCGGGAGCCACAGATACGCAGTATTTT.

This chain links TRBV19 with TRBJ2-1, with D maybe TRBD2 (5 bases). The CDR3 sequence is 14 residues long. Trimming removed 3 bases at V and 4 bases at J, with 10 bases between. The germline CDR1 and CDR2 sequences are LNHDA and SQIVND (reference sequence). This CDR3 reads CASSMMGVYNEQFF. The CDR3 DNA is TGTGCCAGTAGTATGATGGGAGTATACAATGAGCAGTTCTTC.

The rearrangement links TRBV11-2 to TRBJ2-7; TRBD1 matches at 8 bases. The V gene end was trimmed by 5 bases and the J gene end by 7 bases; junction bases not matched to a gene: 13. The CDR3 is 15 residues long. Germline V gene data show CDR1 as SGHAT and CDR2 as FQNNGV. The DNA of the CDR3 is TGTGCCAGCAGCAGAGGACAGGGAATTGTATGGGAGCAGTACTTC. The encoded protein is CASSRGQGIVWEQYF. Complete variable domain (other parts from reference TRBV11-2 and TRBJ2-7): EAGVAQSPRYKIIEKRQSVAFWCNPISGHATLYWYQQILGQGPKLLIQFQNNGVVDDSQLPKDRFSAERLKGVDSTLKIQPAKLEDSAVYLCASSRGQGIVWEQYFGPGTRLTVT.

The CDR3 DNA is TGCAGCGTTCGGAGGGACACTGAAGCTTTCTTT. It is translated as CSVRRDTEAFF. The rearrangement uses TRBV29-1 and TRBJ1-1; D call uncertain. V shed 5 bases and J shed 3 bases, with 7 bases lying between them. The V gene's germline CDR1 is SQVTM and CDR2 ANQGSEA. The CDR3 contains 11 residues.

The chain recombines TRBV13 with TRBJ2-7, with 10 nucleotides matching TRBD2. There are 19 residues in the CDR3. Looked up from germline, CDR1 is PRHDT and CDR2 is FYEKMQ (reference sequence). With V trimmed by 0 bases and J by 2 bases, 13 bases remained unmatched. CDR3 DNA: TGTGCCAGCAGCTTAGGGCTAGCGGGAGACGGGCATGCCACCTACGAGCAGTACTTC. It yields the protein CASSLGLAGDGHATYEQYF. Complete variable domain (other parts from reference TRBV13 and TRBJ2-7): AAGVIQSPRHLIKEKRETATLKCYPIPRHDTVYWYQQGPGQDPQFLISFYEKMQSDKGSIPDRFSAQQFSDYHSELNMSSLELGDSALYFCASSLGLAGDGHATYEQYFGPGTRLTVT.

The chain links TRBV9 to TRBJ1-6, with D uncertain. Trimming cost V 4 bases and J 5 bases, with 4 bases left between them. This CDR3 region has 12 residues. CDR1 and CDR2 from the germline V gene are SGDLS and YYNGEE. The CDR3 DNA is TGTGCCAGCAGCCGGAATAATTCACCCCTCCACTTT. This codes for CASSRNNSPLHF.

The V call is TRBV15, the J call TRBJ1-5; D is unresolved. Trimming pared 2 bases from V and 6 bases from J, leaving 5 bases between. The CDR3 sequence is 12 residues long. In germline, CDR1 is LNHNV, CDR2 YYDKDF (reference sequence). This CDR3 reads CATSRPFQPQHF. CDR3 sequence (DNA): TGTGCCACCAGCAGACCTTTTCAGCCCCAGCATTTT.

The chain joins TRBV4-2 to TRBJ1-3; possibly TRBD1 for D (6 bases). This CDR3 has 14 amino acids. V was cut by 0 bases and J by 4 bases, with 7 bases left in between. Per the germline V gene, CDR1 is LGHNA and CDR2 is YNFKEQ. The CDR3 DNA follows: TGTGCCAGCAGCCAAGATGACAGGGGAAACACCATATATTTT. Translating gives CASSQDDRGNTIYF.

CDR3 residues: CASSWGTGLTYEQYF. The DNA of the CDR3 is TGTGCCAGCAGTTGGGGGACAGGGCTGACCTACGAGCAGTACTTC. This chain joins TRBV27 and TRBJ2-7; TRBD1 matches at 9 bases. Germline V gene sequence: CDR1 MNHEY, CDR2 SMNVEV (reference sequence). V was clipped by 4 bases and J by 2 bases; unmatched bases: 6. This CDR3 region has 15 residues.

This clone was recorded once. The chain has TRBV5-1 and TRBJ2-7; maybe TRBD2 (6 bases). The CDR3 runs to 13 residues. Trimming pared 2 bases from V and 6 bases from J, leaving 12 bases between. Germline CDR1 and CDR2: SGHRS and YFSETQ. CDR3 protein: CASSFGGLGEQYF. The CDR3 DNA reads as TGCGCCAGCAGCTTCGGGGGACTGGGCGAGCAGTACTTC.

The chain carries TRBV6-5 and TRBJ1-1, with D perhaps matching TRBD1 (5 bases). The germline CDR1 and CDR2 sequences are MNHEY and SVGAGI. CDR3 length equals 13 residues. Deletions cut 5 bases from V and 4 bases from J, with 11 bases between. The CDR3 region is CASSRRQSTEAFF. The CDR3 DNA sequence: TGTGCCAGCAGTCGACGACAGTCCACTGAAGCTTTCTTT.

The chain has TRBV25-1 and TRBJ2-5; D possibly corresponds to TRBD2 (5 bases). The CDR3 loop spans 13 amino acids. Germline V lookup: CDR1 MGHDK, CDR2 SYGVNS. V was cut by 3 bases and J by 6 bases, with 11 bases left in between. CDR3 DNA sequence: TGTGCCAGCAGTGACGCGGGTAGGAAGACCCAGTACTTC. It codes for CASSDAGRKTQYF. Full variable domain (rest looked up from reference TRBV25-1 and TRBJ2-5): EADIYQTPRYLVIGTGKKITLECSQTMGHDKMYWYQQDPGMELHLIHYSYGVNSTEKGDLSSESTVSRIRTEHFPLTLESARPSHTSQYLCASSDAGRKTQYFGPGTRLLVL.

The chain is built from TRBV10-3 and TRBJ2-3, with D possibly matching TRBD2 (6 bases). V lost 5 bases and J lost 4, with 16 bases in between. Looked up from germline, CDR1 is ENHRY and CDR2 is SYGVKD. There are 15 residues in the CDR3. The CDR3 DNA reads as TGTGCCATCAGTCCCGGACTACTCTACGCAGATACGCAGTATTTT. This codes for CAISPGLLYADTQYF.

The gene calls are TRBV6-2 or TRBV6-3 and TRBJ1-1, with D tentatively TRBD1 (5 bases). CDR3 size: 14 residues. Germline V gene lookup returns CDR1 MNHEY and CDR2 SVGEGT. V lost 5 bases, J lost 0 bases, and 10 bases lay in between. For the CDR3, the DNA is TGTGCCAGCAGTCGGGGACGGATGAACACTGAAGCTTTCTTT. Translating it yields CASSRGRMNTEAFF.

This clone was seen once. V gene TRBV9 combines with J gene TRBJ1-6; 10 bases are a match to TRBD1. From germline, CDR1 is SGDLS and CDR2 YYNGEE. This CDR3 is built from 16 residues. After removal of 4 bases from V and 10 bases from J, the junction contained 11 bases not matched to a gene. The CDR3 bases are TGTGCCAGCAGCTTACGACCCGGGACAGGGGTATCACCCCTCCACTTT. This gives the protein CASSLRPGTGVSPLHF. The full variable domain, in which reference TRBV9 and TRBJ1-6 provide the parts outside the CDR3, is DSGVTQTPKHLITATGQRVTLRCSPRSGDLSVYWYQQSLDQGLQFLIQYYNGEERAKGNILERFSAQQFPDLHSELNLSSLELGDSALYFCASSLRPGTGVSPLHFGNGTRLTVT.